Listed here is a single T cell receptor (beta chain). The data derive from a study of OX40 agonist ivuxolimab in advanced cancers. Overall study context: At doses from 0.01 to 10 mg/kg, patients were given intravenous ivuxolimab every 2 weeks. The study enrolled dose-escalation patients with hepatocellular carcinoma, melanoma, renal cell or head and neck cancer. The dose-escalation cohort was around 83% male, with a mean age of 60 years, ranging about 20 to 85.

The table came from immunoSEQ multiplex PCR; TCRdb's copy has only in-frame clones and leaves some out. The sample includes around 60,000 clones, 77% of them seen just once. Germline assignment: CDR1 WNHNN and CDR2 SYGVQD (reference sequence). This CDR3 contains 15 residues. Trimming stripped 5 bases from V and 0 bases from J, with 14 bases between. The chain carries TRBV10-1 and TRBJ2-7; D possibly uses TRBD1 or TRBD2 (5 bases each). This TCR was recovered from an adult with an advanced solid tumor such as melanoma, head and neck, liver or kidney cancer. The source material was CD4+ or CD8+ T cells sorted from blood, sampled in a trial of the OX40 agonist ivuxolimab. In DNA form, the CDR3 reads TGCGCCAGCAGTCGGACCGGGACGGCCTCCTACGAGCAGTACTTC. Translation gives CASSRTGTASYEQYF.